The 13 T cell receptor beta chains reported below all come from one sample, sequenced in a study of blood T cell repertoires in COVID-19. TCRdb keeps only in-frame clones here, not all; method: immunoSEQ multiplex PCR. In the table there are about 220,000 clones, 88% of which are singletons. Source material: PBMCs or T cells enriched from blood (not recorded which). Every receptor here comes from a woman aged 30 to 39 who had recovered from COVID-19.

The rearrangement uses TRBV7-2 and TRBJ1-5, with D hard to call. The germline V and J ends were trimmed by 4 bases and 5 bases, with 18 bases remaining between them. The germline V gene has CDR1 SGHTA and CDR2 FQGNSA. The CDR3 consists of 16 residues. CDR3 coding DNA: TGTGCCAGCAGCTCTCAATCAGGCCCCAGATATCAGCCCCAGCATTTT. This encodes CASSSQSGPRYQPQHF.

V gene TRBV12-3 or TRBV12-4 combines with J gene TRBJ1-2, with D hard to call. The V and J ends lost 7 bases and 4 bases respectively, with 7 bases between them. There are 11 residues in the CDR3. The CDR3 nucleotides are TGTGCCAGCACCGGGATCTATGGCTACACCTTC. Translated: CASTGIYGYTF.

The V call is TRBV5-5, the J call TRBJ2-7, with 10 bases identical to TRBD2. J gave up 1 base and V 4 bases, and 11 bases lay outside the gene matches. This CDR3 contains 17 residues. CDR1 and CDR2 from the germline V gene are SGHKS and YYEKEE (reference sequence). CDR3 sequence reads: CASSPLGQRGGSYEQYF. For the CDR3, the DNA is TGTGCCAGCAGCCCCCTCGGCCAGCGGGGGGGATCCTACGAGCAGTACTTC.

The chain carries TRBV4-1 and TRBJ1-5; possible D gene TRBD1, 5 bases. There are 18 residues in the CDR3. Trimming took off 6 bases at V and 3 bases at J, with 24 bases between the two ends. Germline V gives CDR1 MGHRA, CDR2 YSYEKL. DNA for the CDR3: TGCGCCAGCAGTTTATCCCCCCCGGAGAGACAGAACAATCAGCCCCAGCATTTT. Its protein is CASSLSPPERQNNQPQHF.

CDR3 region: CASSLTPGDTEAFF. The DNA for the CDR3 is TGTGCCAGCAGCTTAACACCGGGGGACACTGAAGCTTTCTTT. The chain employs TRBV5-4 and TRBJ1-1; possible D gene TRBD1, 5 bases. From germline, CDR1 is SGHNT and CDR2 YYREEE (reference sequence). This CDR3 region has 14 residues. Trimming stripped 2 bases from V and 3 bases from J, with 11 bases between.

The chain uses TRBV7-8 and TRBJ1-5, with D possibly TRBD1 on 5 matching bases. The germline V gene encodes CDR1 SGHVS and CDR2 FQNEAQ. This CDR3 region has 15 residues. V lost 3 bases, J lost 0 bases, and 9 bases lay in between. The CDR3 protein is CASSLRDYSNQPQHF. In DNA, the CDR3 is TGTGCCAGCAGCTTGCGGGACTATAGCAATCAGCCCCAGCATTTT.

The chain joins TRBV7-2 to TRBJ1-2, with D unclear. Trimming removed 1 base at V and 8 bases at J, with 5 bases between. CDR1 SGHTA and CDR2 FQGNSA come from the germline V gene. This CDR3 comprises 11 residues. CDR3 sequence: CASSLGRGYTF. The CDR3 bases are TGTGCCAGCAGCTTAGGCAGGGGCTACACCTTC.

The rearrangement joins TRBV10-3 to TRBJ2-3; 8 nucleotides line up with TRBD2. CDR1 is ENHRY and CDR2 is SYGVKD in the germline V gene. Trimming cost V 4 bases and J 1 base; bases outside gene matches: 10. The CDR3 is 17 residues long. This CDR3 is CAISAAGGGLGTDTQYF. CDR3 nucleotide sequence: TGTGCCATCAGTGCCGCCGGCGGGGGGCTAGGCACAGATACGCAGTATTTT.

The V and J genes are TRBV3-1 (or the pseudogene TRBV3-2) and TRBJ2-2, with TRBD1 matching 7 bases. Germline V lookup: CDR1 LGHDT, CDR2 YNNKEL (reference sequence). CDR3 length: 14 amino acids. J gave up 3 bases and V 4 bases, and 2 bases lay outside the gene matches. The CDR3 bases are TGTGCCAGCAGCCGGGACAGCTACACCGGGGAGCTGTTTTTT. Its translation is CASSRDSYTGELFF.

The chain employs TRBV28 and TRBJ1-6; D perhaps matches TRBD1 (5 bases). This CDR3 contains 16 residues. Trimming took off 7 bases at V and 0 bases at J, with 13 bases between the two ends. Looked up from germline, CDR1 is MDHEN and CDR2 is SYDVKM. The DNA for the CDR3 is TGTGCCAGCACATGGTCCACAGGCTCCTATAATTCACCCCTCCACTTT. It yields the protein CASTWSTGSYNSPLHF. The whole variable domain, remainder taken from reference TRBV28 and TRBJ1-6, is DVKVTQSSRYLVKRTGEKVFLECVQDMDHENMFWYRQDPGLGLRLIYFSYDVKMKEKGDIPEGYSVSREKKERFSLILESASTNQTSMYLCASTWSTGSYNSPLHFGNGTRLTVT.

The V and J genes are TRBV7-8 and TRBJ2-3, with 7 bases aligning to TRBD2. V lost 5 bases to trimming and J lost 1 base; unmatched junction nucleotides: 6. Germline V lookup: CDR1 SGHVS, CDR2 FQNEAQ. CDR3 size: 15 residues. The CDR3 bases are TGTGCCAGCAGCCAAGCGGGGACTCGCACAGATACGCAGTATTTT. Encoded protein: CASSQAGTRTDTQYF.

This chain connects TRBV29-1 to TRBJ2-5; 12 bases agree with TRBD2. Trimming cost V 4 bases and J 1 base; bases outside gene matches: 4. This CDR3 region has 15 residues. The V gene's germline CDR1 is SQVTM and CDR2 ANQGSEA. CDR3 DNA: TGCAGCGTTGGGACTAGCGGGGCCTCCCAAGAGACCCAGTACTTC. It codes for CSVGTSGASQETQYF. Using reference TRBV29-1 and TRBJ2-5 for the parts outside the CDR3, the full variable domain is SAVISQKPSRDICQRGTSLTIQCQVDSQVTMMFWYRQQPGQSLTLIATANQGSEATYESGFVIDKFPISRPNLTFSTLTVSNMSPEDSSIYLCSVGTSGASQETQYFGPGTRLLVL.

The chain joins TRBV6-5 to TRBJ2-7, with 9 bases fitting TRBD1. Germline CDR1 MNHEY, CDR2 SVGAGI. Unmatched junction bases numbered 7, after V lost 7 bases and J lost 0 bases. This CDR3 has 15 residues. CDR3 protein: CASTKQGATSYEQYF. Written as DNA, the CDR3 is TGTGCCAGCACCAAACAGGGGGCGACCTCCTACGAGCAGTACTTC.